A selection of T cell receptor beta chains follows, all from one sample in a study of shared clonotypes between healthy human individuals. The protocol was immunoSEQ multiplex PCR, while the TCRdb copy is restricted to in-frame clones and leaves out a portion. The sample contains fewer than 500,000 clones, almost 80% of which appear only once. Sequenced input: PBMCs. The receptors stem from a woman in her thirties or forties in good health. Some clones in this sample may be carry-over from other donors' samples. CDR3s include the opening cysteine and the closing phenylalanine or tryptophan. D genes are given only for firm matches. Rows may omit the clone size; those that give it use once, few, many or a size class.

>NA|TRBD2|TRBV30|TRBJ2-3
TGTGCCTGGAGGCGACTAGCGGGAGAGGGGACATCGCAGTATTTT
CAWRRLAGEGTSQYF
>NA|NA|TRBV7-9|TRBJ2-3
TGTGCCAGCAGCTTAGGGACAGCTAGCACAGATACGCAGTATTTT
CASSLGTASTDTQYF
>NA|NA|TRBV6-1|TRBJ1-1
TGTGCCAGCAGTGAGTTTGGTGTTTCGAACACTGAAGCTTTCTTT
CASSEFGVSNTEAFF
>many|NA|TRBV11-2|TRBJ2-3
TGTGCCAGCAGCCAAAATACAGATACGCAGTATTTT
CASSQNTDTQYF
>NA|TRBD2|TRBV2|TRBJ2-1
TGTGCCAGCACTAGCGGGAACTACAATGAGCAGTTCTTC
CASTSGNYNEQFF
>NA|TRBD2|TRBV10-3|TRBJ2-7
TGTGCCACACCCGGGGCTAGCGGGAGGTCCTACGAGCAGTACTTC
CATPGASGRSYEQYF
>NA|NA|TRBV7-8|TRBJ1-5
TGTGCCAGCAGCTTACACAATCAGCCCCAGCATTTT
CASSLHNQPQHF
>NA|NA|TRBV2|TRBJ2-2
TGTGCCAGCACTCGGACCAGCGGGGAGCTGTTTTTT
CASTRTSGELFF
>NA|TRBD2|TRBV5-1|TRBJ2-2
TGCGCCAGCAGCCCGGGACTAGTTTGGACCGGGGAGCTGTTTTTT
CASSPGLVWTGELFF
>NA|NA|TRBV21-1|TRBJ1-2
TGTGCCAGCAGCAATAAGTATTTTAGGGGTAACTATGGCTACACCTTC
CASSNKYFRGNYGYTF
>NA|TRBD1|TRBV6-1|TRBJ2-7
TGTGCCAGTGAACGGGACAGGGGGGACGGTTACGAGCAGTACTTC
CASERDRGDGYEQYF
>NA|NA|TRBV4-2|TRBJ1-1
TGTGCCAGCAGCCAAGGGTCGGCCAACACTGAAGCTTTCTTT
CASSQGSANTEAFF
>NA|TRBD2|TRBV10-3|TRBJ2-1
TGTGCCATCGGGGGGGGCAATGAGCAGTTCTTC
CAIGGGNEQFF
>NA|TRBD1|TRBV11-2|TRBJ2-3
TGTGCCAGCAGCCAGACAGGGAGTGCCGCAGATACGCAGTATTTT
CASSQTGSAADTQYF
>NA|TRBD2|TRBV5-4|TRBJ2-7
TGTGCCAGCAGCGCGGGACTAGAGCGGTCCTACGAGCAGTACTTC
CASSAGLERSYEQYF
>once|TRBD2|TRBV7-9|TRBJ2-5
TGTGCCAGCAGCCCCGGACTAGCGGTGGGGACCCAGTACTTC
CASSPGLAVGTQYF
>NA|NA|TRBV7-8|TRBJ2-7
TGTGCCAGCAGCTTAGAGGGCAGATATTTTCAACTTGGACCCTACGAGCAGTACTTC
CASSLEGRYFQLGPYEQYF
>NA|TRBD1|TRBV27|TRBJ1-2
TGTGCCAGCAGTTTAAATCCGACAGGGACCTATGGCTACACCTTC
CASSLNPTGTYGYTF
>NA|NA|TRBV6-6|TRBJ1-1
TGTGCCAGCAGTTACCTGAACAGCTATAACACTGAAGCTTTCTTT
CASSYLNSYNTEAFF
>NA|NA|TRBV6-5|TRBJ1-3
TGTGCCAGCAGTTACCGGGGCCGGGGCTCTGGAAACACCATATATTTT
CASSYRGRGSGNTIYF
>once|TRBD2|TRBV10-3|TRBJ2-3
TGTGCCATCAGTGAGCGAAGGACTAGCGGGAGTTCCACAGATACGCAGTATTTT
CAISERRTSGSSTDTQYF
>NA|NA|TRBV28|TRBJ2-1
TGTGCCAGCAGTTACTATCGGGGGGCAGGAGAGCAGTTCTTC
CASSYYRGAGEQFF
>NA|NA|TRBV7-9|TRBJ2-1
TGTGCCAGCAGCTTATGGGGTACTAGCAAATCCTACAATGAGCAGTTCTTC
CASSLWGTSKSYNEQFF
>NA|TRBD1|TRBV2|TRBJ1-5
TGTGCCAGCGACAGGGGGCAGGCATATAGCAATCAGCCCCAGCATTTT
CASDRGQAYSNQPQHF
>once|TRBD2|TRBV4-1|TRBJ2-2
TGCGCCAGCAGCCTCGGACTAGCGGCGAACACCGGGGAGCTGTTTTTT
CASSLGLAANTGELFF
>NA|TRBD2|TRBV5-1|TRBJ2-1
TGCGCCAGCAGCTTGGGACTAGCGGGAAACAATGAGCAGTTCTTC
CASSLGLAGNNEQFF
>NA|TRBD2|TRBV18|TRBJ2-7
TGTGCCAGCTCACGGGGACTAGCGGGAGTCGACGAGCAGTACTTC
CASSRGLAGVDEQYF
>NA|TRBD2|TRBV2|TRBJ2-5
TGTGCCAGCAGTGCTACTAGCGGGAGGGCCGTCGAGACCCAGTACTTC
CASSATSGRAVETQYF
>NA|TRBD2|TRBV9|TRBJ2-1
TGTGCCAGCAGCGTAAGGACGGGAGGGGGCTACAATGAGCAGTTCTTC
CASSVRTGGGYNEQFF
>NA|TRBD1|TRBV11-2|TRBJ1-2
TGTGCCAGCAGCCTTGGACAGGGGTACGGTGGCTACACCTTC
CASSLGQGYGGYTF
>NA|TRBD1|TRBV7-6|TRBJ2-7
TGTGCCAGCAGCTTGACCACCGGACAGGGAAGAATCTCCTACGAGCAGTACTTC
CASSLTTGQGRISYEQYF
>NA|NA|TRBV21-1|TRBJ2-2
TGTGCCAGCAGCAAAGATAAGAACACCGGGGAGCTGTTTTTT
CASSKDKNTGELFF
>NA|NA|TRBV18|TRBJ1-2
TGTGCCAGCTCACCACCAGGGCCGACTAACTATGGCTACACCTTC
CASSPPGPTNYGYTF
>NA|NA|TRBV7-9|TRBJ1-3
TGTGCCAGCAGCTTAGCGGGAAGTAATGGAAACACCATATATTTT
CASSLAGSNGNTIYF
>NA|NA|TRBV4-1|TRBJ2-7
TGCGCCAGCAGCCAAGTAGCGTCCTACGAGCAGTACTTC
CASSQVASYEQYF
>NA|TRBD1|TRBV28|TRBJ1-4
TGTGCCAGCAGAAGGGACAGTAATGAAAAACTGTTTTTT
CASRRDSNEKLFF
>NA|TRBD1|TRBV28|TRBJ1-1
TGTGCCATCCAGGGGGCTGAAGCTTTCTTT
CAIQGAEAFF
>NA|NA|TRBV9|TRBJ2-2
TGTGCCAGCAGTCGAGGAGCGGGTACGAACACCGGGGAGCTGTTTTTT
CASSRGAGTNTGELFF
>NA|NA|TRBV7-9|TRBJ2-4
TGTGCCAGCAGCGCACAGCTCCCACTAGCCAAAAACATTCAGTACTTC
CASSAQLPLAKNIQYF
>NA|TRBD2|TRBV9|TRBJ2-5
TGTGCCAGCAGCATCGAAGCGGGAGGGCCGTTAGAGACCCAGTACTTC
CASSIEAGGPLETQYF
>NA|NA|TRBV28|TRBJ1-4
TGTGCCAGCAGCCAGGGTGAAGAAAAACTGTTTTTT
CASSQGEEKLFF
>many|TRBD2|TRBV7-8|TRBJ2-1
TGTGCCAGCAGCTTCGGGGCGGGAGGGCCCGTTAATTACAATGAGCAGTTCTTC
CASSFGAGGPVNYNEQFF
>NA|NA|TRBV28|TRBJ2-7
TGTGCCAGCACCTCGCGGCGGCAGGTTAACTACGAGCAGTACTTC
CASTSRRQVNYEQYF
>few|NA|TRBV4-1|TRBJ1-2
TGCGCCAGCAGCCCAGGCCAGGGCGGCTATGGCTACACCTTC
CASSPGQGGYGYTF
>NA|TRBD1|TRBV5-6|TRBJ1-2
TGTGCCAGCAGCTCCCCATCCACCTTGGGACAGGGACGTGGTGGCTACACCTTC
CASSSPSTLGQGRGGYTF
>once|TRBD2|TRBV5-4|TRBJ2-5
TGTGCCAGCAGCTTACCTCTAGCGGGAGGAGAGACCCAGTACTTC
CASSLPLAGGETQYF